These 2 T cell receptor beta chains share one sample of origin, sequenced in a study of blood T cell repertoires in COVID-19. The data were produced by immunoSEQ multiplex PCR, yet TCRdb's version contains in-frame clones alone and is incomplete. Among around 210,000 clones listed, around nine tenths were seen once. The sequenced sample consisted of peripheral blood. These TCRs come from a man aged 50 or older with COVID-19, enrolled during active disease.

The CDR3 loop reads CASSWSGQGAGEQYF. Written as DNA, the CDR3 is TGTGCCAGCAGTTGGAGCGGACAGGGGGCGGGTGAGCAGTACTTC. The chain joins TRBV6-5 to TRBJ2-7, with 11 bases identical to TRBD1. The CDR3 consists of 15 residues. Per germline, CDR1 MNHEY and CDR2 SVGAGI. Trimming at V came to 4 bases and at J to 7 bases, leaving 9 bases not matched to a gene.

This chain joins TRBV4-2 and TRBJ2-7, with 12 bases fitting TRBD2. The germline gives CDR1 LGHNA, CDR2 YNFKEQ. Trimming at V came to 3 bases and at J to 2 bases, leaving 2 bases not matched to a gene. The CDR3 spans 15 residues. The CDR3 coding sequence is TGTGCCAGCAGCCAGCTAGCGGGGGGGACCTACGAGCAGTACTTC. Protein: CASSQLAGGTYEQYF.